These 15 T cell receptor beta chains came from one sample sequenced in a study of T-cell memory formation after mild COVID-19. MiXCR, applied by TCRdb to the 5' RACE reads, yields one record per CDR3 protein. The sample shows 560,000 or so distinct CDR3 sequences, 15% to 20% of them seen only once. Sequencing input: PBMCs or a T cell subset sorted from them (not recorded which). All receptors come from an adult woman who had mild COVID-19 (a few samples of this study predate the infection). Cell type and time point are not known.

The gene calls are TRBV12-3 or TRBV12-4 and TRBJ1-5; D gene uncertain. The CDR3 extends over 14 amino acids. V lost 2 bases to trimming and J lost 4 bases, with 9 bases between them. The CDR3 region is CASSLSSPNQPQHF. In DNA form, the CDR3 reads TGTGCCAGCAGTTTATCCAGCCCGAATCAGCCCCAGCATTTT.

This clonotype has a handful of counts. The CDR3: CSARSSGTLFDEQYF. CDR3 nucleotides: TGCAGTGCGCGTTCCTCCGGGACACTCTTCGACGAGCAGTACTTC. The J gene is TRBJ2-7, the V gene TRBV20-1; TRBD1 might be the D (6 bases). V was shortened by 6 bases and J by 5 bases, with 23 bases between the two germline ends. The germline V gene encodes CDR1 DFQATT and CDR2 SNEGSKA (reference sequence). The CDR3 covers 15 residues.

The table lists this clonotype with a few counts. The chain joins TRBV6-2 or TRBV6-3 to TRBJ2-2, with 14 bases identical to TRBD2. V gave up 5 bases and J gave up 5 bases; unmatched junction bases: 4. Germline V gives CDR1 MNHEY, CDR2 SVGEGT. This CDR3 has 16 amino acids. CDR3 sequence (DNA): TGTGCCAGCAGTCCCCGGACTAGCGGGAGGACCGGGGAGCTGTTTTTT. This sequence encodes CASSPRTSGRTGELFF.

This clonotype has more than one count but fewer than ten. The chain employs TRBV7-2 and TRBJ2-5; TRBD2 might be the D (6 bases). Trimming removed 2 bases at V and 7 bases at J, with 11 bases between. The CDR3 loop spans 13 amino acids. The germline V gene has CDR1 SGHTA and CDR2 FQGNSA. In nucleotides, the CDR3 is TGTGCCAGCAGCTTAAGGCGGGACGGGACCCAGTACTTC. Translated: CASSLRRDGTQYF.

CDR3 protein: CASSPRGLADNEQFF. The CDR3 DNA sequence: TGTGCCAGCAGCCCTCGAGGGCTTGCGGACAATGAGCAGTTCTTC. The rearrangement links TRBV7-9 to TRBJ2-1; a possible D gene is TRBD2 (5 bases). Germline CDR1 and CDR2: SEHNR and FQNEAQ (reference sequence). Trimming took 5 bases from V and 5 from J, leaving 16 bases between them. CDR3 length: 15 amino acids.

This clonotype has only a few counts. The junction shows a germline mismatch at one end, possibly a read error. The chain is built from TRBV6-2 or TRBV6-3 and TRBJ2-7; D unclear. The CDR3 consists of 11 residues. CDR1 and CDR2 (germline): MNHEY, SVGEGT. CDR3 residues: CASSRNYEQCF. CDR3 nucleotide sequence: TGTGCCAGCAGCAGAAACTACGAGCAGTGCTTC.

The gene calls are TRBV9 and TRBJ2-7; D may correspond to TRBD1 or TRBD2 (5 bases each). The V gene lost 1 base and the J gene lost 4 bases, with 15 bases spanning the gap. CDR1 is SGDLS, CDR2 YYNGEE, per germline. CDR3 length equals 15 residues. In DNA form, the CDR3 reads TGTGCCAGCAGCGTAAACCCGCTGGGGGAGTACGAGCAGTACTTC. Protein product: CASSVNPLGEYEQYF.

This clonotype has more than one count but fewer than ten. The CDR3 is CASSPGLAATSTKVARNEQFF. The CDR3 DNA sequence: TGTGCCAGCAGTCCGGGACTAGCAGCCACTTCTACGAAAGTTGCGCGCAATGAGCAGTTCTTC. The chain has TRBV12-3 or TRBV12-4 and TRBJ2-1; 9 bases match TRBD2. This CDR3 is built from 21 residues. J lost 6 bases, V lost 5 bases, and 26 bases had no gene match.

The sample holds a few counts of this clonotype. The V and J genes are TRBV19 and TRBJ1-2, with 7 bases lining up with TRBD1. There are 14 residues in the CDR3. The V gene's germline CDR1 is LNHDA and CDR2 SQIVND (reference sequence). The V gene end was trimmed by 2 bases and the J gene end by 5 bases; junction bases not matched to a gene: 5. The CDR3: CASSIPGTAYGYTF. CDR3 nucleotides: TGTGCCAGTAGTATACCGGGGACAGCTTATGGCTACACCTTC.

CDR3 in DNA: TGCGCCAGCAGCCAAACTGACCCAAGGCAGGGGACTTACGAGCAGTACTTC. It specifies CASSQTDPRQGTYEQYF. This chain joins TRBV4-1 and TRBJ2-7; D tentatively reads TRBD1 or TRBD2 (6 bases each). Germline-derived CDR1 and CDR2 are MGHRA and YSYEKL. Between the trimmed V and J ends, which lost 2 bases and 4 bases, there was a span of 21 bases. The CDR3 has 17 amino acids.

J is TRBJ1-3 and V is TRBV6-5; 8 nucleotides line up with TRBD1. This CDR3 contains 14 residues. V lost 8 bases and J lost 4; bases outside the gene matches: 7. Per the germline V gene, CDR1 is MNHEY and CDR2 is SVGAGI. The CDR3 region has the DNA TGTGCCAGCCGGGACAGGTCCCCAGGAAACACCATATATTTT. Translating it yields CASRDRSPGNTIYF.

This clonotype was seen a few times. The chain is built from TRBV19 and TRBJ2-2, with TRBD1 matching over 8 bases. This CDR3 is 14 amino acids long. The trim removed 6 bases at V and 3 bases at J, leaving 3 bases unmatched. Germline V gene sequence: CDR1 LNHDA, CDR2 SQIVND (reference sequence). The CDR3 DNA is TGTGCCAGTAGAGACAGGGGCGACACCGGGGAGCTGTTTTTT. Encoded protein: CASRDRGDTGELFF.

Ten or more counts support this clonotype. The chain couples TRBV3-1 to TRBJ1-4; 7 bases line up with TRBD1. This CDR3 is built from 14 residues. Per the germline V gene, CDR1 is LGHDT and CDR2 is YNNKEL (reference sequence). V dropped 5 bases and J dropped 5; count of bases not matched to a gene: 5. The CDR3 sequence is CASSDRVANEKLFF. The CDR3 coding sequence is TGTGCCAGCAGCGACAGGGTGGCGAATGAAAAACTGTTTTTT.

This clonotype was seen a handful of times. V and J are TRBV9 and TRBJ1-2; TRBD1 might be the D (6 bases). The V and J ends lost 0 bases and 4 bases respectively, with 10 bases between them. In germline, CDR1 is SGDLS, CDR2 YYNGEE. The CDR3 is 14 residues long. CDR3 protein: CASSVEDRAYGYTF. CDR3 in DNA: TGTGCCAGCAGCGTAGAGGACAGAGCCTATGGCTACACCTTC.

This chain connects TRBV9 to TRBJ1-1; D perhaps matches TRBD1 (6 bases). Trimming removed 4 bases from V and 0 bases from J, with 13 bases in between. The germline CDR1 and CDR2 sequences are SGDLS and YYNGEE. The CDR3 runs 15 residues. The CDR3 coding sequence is TGTGCCAGCAGCTCCCGGACAGTCATGAACACTGAAGCTTTCTTT. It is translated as CASSSRTVMNTEAFF.